This section outlines one TCR beta chain sequence together with its context. Its matching antigen is unknown. This specimen belongs to a study of shared clonotypes between healthy human individuals. Whole-study findings and limits: Sorted-subset sequencing was shown by rarefaction to be incomplete despite large depth.

Profiled with immunoSEQ multiplex PCR; TCRdb holds only in-frame clones, not every one. The sample records under 1 million clones, 96% being singletons. Naive CD8 cells lacked CD45RO, underwent positive selection for CCR7 and left out terminally differentiated effector memory CD45RA+ cells. This receptor was taken from a man aged 25-40 years in good health. The sample taken for sequencing was naive CD8+ T cells sorted from blood.

CDR3 DNA: TGTGCCAGCAGCCAATATTTGGGGGAGTTGTCCAATGAGCAGTTCTTC. It specifies CASSQYLGELSNEQFF. This chain links TRBV7-7 with TRBJ2-1; D may correspond to TRBD1 or TRBD2 (5 bases each). The ends were cut back, 5 bases at V and 6 bases at J, with 20 bases in the middle. Germline CDR1 reads SSHAT; CDR2 reads FNYEAQ (reference sequence). The CDR3 extends over 16 amino acids.